The entry below describes one T cell receptor beta chain. Its antigen is not identified. Terminally differentiated effector memory CD45RA+ cells were left out of the naive CD8 fraction, which was CD45RO-negative and positively selected for CCR7. Method: immunoSEQ multiplex PCR; TCRdb's copy keeps in-frame clones and lacks some. The table has about 2.2 million clones, 90% to 95% seen once. The record originates from a study of shared clonotypes between healthy human individuals. Study context: There were three CD4 naive, three CD4 memory, two CD8 naive and one CD8 memory plates per donor. Study findings and constraints: The study's rarefaction showed incomplete sorted-subset sequencing despite large depth. Four donors shared about 5% of their naive CD4 clonotypes.

The sequencing input was naive CD8+ T cells from PBMCs. The clonotype originates from a man in his late teens or twenties in good health. Some clones in this sample may be carry-over from other donors' samples.

The CDR3 reads CASRGLAGSDTQYF. DNA of the CDR3: TGTGCCAGCAGGGGACTAGCGGGATCAGATACGCAGTATTTT. The chain joins TRBV27 to TRBJ2-3; 13 nucleotides agree with TRBD2. The CDR3 contains 14 residues. With V trimmed by 6 bases and J by 4 bases, 1 base remained unmatched. The germline CDR1 and CDR2 sequences are MNHEY and SMNVEV (reference sequence).